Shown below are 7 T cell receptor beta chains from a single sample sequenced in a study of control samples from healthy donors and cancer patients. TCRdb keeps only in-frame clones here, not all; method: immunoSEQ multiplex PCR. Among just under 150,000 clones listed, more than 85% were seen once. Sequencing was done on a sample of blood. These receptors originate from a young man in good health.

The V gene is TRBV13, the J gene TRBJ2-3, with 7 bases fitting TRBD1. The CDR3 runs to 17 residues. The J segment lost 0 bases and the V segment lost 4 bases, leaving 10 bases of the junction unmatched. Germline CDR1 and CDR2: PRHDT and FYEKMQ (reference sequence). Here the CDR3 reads CASSSERTGVSTDTQYF. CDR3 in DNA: TGTGCCAGCAGCTCGGAAAGGACAGGCGTTAGCACAGATACGCAGTATTTT.

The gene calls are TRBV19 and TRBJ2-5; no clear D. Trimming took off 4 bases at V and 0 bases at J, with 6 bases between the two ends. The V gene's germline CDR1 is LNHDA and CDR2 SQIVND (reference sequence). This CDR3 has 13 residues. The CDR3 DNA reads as TGTGCCAGTAGTAGAGGCGACCAAGAGACCCAGTACTTC. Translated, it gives CASSRGDQETQYF.

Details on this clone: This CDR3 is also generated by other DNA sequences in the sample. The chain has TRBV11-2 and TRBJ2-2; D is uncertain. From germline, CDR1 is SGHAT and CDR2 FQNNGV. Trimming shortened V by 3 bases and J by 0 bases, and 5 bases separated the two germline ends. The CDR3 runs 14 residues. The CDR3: CASSLGPNTGELFF. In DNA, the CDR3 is TGTGCCAGCAGCTTGGGCCCGAACACCGGGGAGCTGTTTTTT.

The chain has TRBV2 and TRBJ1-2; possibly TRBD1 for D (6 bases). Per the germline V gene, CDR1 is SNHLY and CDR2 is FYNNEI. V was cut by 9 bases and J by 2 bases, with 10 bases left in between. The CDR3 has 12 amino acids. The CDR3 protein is CARDRKNYGYTF. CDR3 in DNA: TGTGCCAGGGACAGAAAAAACTATGGCTACACCTTC. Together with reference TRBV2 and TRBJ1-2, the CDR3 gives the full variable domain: EPEVTQTPSHQVTQMGQEVILRCVPISNHLYFYWYRQILGQKVEFLVSFYNNEISEKSEIFDDQFSVERPDGSNFTLKIRSTKLEDSAMYFCARDRKNYGYTFGSGTRLTVV.

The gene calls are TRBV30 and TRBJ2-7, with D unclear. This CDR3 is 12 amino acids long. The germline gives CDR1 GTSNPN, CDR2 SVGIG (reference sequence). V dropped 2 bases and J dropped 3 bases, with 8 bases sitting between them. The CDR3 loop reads CAWSPQSYEQYF. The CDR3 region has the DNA TGTGCCTGGAGTCCGCAAAGCTACGAGCAGTACTTC. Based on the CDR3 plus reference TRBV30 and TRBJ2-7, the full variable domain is SQTIHQWPATLVQPVGSPLSLECTVEGTSNPNLYWYRQAAGRGLQLLFYSVGIGQISSEVPQNLSASRPQDRQFILSSKKLLLSDSGFYLCAWSPQSYEQYFGPGTRLTVT.

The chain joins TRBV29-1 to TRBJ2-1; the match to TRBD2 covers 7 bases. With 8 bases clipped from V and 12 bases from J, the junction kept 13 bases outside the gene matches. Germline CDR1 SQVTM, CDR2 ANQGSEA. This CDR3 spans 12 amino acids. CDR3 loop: CSTFGPPGGQFF. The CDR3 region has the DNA TGCAGCACCTTTGGCCCTCCGGGGGGGCAGTTCTTC.

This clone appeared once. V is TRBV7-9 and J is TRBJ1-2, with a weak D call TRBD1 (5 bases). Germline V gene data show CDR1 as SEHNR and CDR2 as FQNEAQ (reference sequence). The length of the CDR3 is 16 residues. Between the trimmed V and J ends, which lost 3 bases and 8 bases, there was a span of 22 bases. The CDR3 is CASSFRTPQGPGGYTF. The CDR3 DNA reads TGTGCCAGCAGCTTTAGGACCCCCCAGGGCCCGGGCGGCTACACCTTC.